This T cell receptor (beta chain) is from a study of T cell responses to AZD1222 COVID-19 vaccine. Broader study findings: In all cases, repertoires were sampled only after the peak T cell response. The donor cohort was predominantly white British with a female majority, and clonal diversity may have been underestimated.

Trimming removed 2 bases from V and 7 bases from J; junction bases left unmatched: 8. The CDR3 runs 16 residues. Germline V gene data show CDR1 as MDHEN and CDR2 as SYDVKM. The repertoire was sequenced with immunoSEQ multiplex PCR; TCRdb's copy has only in-frame clones and lacks some. The data show 130,000 to 150,000 clones, with over 75% seen just once and 4.5% to 5.5% held by the top ten. There are a few counts of this clone. What it binds is not known. This TCR derives from an adult who received the MenACWY meningococcal vaccine as a control. The chain is built from TRBV28 and TRBJ2-1; 10 nucleotides match TRBD2. Material: peripheral blood, obtained 28 days after the second dose of the MenACWY control vaccine. The CDR3 here is CASSLPYLAGVNEQFF. CDR3 bases: TGTGCCAGCAGTTTACCTTACCTAGCGGGAGTAAATGAGCAGTTCTTC.